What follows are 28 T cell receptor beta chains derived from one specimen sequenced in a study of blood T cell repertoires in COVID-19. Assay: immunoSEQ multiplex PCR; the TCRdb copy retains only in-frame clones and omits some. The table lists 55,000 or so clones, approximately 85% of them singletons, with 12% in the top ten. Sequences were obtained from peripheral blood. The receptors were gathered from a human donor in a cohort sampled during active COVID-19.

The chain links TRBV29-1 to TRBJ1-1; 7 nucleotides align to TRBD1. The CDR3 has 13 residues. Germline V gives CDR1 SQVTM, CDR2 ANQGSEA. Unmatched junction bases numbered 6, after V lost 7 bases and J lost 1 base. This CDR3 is CSATRDRNTEAFF. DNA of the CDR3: TGCAGCGCGACACGGGACAGGAACACTGAAGCTTTCTTT. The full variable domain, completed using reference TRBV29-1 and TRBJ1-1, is SAVISQKPSRDICQRGTSLTIQCQVDSQVTMMFWYRQQPGQSLTLIATANQGSEATYESGFVIDKFPISRPNLTFSTLTVSNMSPEDSSIYLCSATRDRNTEAFFGQGTRLTVV.

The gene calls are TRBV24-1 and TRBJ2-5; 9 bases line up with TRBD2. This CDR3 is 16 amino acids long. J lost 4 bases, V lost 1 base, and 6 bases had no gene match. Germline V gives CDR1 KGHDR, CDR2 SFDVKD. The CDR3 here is CATSDFTAGGRETQYF. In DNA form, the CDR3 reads TGTGCCACCAGTGATTTTACCGCGGGAGGGAGAGAGACCCAGTACTTC.

The CDR3 nucleotides are TGTGCCAGCAGCCACGTTAGGGGGGGCGGACCGTCCTACGAGCAGTACTTC. Protein: CASSHVRGGGPSYEQYF. V and J are TRBV21-1 and TRBJ2-7; TRBD2 reflects the table's D call only, with no check against the DNA. TRBV21-1 is a recognized pseudogene. The CDR3 covers 17 residues.

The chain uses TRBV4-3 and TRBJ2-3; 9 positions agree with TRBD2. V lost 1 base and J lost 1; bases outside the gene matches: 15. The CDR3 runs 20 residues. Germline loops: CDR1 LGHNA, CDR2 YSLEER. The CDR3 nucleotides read TGCGCCAGCAGCCAAGTTCCGCGCGGGAGGGCCTCCCGGGGCACAGATACGCAGTATTTT. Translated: CASSQVPRGRASRGTDTQYF.

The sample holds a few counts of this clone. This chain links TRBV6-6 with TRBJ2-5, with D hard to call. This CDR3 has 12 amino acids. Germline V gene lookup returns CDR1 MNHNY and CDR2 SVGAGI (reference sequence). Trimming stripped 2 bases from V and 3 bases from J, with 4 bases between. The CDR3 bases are TGTGCCAGCAGTTACCCTAAAGAGACCCAGTACTTC. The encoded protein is CASSYPKETQYF.

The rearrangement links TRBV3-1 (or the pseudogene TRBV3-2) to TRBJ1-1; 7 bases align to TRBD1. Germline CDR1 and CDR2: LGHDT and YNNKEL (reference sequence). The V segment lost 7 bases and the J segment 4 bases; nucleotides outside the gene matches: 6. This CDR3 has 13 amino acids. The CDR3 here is CASNGQVPTEAFF. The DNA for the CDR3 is TGTGCCAGCAACGGACAGGTTCCCACTGAAGCTTTCTTT.

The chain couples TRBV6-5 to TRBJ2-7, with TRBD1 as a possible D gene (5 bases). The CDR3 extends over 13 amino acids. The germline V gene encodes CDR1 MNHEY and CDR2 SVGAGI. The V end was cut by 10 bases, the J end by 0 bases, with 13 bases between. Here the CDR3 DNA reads TGTGCCACTGGGGCAACCGTCTCCTACGAGCAGTACTTC. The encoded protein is CATGATVSYEQYF.

CDR3 bases: TGTGCCAGCAGCTTAGGCAGGTTTACCTACGAGCAGTACTTC. This codes for CASSLGRFTYEQYF. The gene calls are TRBV7-8 and TRBJ2-7; D uncertain. The germline CDR1 and CDR2 sequences are SGHVS and FQNEAQ. The V gene lost 1 base and the J gene lost 2 bases, with 9 bases spanning the gap. The CDR3 contains 14 residues.

The CDR3 DNA reads TGCAGCGTTGGAAGGGTAGTGCTGGGGAGTAAAGAGACCCAGTACTTC. Translated: CSVGRVVLGSKETQYF. The J gene is TRBJ2-5, the V gene TRBV29-1, with D perhaps matching TRBD2 (5 bases). This CDR3 contains 16 residues. Germline loops: CDR1 SQVTM, CDR2 ANQGSEA. Trimming took off 4 bases at V and 3 bases at J, with 21 bases between the two ends.

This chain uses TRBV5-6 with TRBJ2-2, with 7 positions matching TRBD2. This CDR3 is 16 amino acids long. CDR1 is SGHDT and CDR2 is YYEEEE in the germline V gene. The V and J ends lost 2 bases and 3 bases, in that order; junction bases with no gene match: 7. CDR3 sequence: CASSFRREEDTGELFF. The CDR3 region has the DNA TGTGCCAGCAGCTTTCGTCGGGAGGAGGACACCGGGGAGCTGTTTTTT.

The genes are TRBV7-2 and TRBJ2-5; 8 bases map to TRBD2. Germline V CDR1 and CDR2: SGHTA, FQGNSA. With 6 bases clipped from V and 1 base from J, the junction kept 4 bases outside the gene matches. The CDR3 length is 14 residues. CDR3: CASRPGGGQETQYF. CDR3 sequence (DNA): TGTGCCAGCAGGCCCGGGGGGGGCCAAGAGACCCAGTACTTC. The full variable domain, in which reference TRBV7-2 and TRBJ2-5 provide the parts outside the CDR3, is GAGVSQSPSNKVTEKGKDVELRCDPISGHTALYWYRQSLGQGLEFLIYFQGNSAPDKSGLPSDRFSAERTGGSVSTLTIQRTQQEDSAVYLCASRPGGGQETQYFGPGTRLLVL.

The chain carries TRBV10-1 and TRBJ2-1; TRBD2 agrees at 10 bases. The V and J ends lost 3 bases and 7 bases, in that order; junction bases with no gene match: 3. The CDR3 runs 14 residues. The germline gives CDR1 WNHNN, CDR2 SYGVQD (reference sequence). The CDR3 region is CASSEQRGGNEQFF. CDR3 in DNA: TGCGCCAGCAGTGAACAGCGGGGGGGGAATGAGCAGTTCTTC.

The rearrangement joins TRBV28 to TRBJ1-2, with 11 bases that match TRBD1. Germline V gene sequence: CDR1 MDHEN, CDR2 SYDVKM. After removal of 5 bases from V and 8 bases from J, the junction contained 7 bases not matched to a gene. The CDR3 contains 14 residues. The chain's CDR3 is CASSPGQGADGYTF. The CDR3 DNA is TGTGCCAGCAGTCCAGGACAGGGGGCGGACGGCTACACCTTC.

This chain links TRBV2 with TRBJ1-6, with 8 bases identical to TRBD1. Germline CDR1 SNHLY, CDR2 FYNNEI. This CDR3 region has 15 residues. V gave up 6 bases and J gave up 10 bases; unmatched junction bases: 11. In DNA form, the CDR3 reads TGTGCCAGCAGCTTAGAGACAGGGGCACGGTCACCCCTCCACTTT. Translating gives CASSLETGARSPLHF.

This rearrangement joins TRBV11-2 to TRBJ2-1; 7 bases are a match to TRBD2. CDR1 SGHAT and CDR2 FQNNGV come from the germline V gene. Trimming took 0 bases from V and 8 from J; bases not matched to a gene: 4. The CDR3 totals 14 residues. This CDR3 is CASSLETGGDEQFF. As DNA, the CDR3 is TGTGCCAGCAGCTTAGAAACTGGGGGGGATGAGCAGTTCTTC.

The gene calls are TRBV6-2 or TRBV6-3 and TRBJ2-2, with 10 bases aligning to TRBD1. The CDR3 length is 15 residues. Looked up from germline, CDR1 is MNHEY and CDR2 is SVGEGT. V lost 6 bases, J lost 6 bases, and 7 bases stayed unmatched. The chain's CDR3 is CASSAGTGDPGELFF. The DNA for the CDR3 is TGTGCCAGCAGCGCCGGGACAGGGGATCCCGGGGAGCTGTTTTTT.

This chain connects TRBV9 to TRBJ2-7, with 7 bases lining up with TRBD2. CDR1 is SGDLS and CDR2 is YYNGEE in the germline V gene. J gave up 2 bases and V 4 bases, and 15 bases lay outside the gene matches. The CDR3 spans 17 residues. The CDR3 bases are TGTGCCAGCAGCCCCCACCCTGTGGAGCGGGGAGCCTACGAGCAGTACTTC. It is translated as CASSPHPVERGAYEQYF.

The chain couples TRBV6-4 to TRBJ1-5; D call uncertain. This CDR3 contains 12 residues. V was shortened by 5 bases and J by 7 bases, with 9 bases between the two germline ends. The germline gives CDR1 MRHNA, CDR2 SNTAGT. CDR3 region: CASSSGWQPQHF. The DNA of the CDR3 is TGTGCCAGCAGTTCGGGGTGGCAGCCCCAGCATTTT.

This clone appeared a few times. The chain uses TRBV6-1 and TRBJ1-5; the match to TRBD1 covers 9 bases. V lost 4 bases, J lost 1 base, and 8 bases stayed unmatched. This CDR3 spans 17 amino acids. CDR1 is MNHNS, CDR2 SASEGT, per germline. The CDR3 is CASSALAGTGSNQPQHF. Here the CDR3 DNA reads TGTGCCAGCAGTGCCCTTGCCGGGACAGGGAGCAATCAGCCCCAGCATTTT.

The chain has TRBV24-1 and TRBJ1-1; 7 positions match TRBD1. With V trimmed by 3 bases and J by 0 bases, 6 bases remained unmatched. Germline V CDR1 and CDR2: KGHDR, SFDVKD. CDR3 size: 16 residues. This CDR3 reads CATSDPQTGLNTEAFF. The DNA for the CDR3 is TGTGCCACCAGTGATCCCCAGACAGGGTTGAACACTGAAGCTTTCTTT.

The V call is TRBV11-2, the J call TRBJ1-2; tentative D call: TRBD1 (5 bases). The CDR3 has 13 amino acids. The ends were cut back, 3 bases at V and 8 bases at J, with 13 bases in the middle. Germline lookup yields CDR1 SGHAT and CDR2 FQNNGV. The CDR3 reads CASSLGGVYGYTF. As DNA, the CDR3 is TGTGCCAGCAGCTTGGGGGGGGTCTACGGCTACACCTTC.

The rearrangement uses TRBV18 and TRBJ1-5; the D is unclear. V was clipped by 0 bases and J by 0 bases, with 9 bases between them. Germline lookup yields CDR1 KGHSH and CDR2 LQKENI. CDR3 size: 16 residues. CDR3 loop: CASSPPGRDSNQPQHF. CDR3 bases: TGTGCCAGCTCACCACCCGGCCGGGATAGCAATCAGCCCCAGCATTTT. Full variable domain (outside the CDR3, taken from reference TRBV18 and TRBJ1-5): NAGVMQNPRHLVRRRGQEARLRCSPMKGHSHVYWYRQLPEEGLKFMVYLQKENIIDESGMPKERFSAEFPKEGPSILRIQQVVRGDSAAYFCASSPPGRDSNQPQHFGDGTRLSIL.

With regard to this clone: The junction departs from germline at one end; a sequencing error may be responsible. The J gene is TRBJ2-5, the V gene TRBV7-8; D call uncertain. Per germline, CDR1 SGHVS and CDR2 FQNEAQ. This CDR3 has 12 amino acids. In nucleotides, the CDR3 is TGTGCCAGCAGCCAGCAGCTAGTCCCCTCGGACTTC. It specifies CASSQQLVPSDF.

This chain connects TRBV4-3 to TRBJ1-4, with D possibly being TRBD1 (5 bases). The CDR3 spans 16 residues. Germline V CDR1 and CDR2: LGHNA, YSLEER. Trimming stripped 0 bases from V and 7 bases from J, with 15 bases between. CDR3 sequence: CASSQEIGVAGEKLFF. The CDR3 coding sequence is TGCGCCAGCAGCCAAGAGATAGGGGTGGCAGGTGAAAAACTGTTTTTT.

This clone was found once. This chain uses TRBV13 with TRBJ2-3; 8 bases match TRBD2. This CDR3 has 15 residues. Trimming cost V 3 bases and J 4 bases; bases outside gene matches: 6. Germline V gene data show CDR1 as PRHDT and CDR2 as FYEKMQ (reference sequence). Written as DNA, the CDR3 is TGTGCCAGCAGCTTCCTTAGCGGGATCGCAGATACGCAGTATTTT. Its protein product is CASSFLSGIADTQYF.

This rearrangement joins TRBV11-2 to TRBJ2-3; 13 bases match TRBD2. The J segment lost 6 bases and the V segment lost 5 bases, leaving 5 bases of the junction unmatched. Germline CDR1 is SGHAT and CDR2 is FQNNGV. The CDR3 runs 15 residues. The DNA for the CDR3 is TGTGCCAGCAGCCGGACTAGCGGGAGTCCCGATACGCAGTATTTT. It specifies CASSRTSGSPDTQYF.

As DNA, the CDR3 is TGTGCCAGCAGCTTGAGCCATGGGCCCCAGCATTTT. Its protein is CASSLSHGPQHF. The chain uses TRBV5-6 and TRBJ1-5; no clear D. The CDR3 covers 12 residues. From germline, CDR1 is SGHDT and CDR2 YYEEEE. The V end lost 1 base, the J end lost 9 bases, and 8 bases lay between the germline ends. Using reference TRBV5-6 and TRBJ1-5 for the parts outside the CDR3, the full variable domain is DAGVTQSPTHLIKTRGQQVTLRCSPKSGHDTVSWYQQALGQGPQFIFQYYEEEERQRGNFPDRFSGHQFPNYSSELNVNALLLGDSALYLCASSLSHGPQHFGDGTRLSIL.

Written as DNA, the CDR3 is TGTGCCAGCAGCCCGGGGACTAGCGGGAGGGAGACCCAGTACTTC. Protein sequence: CASSPGTSGRETQYF. The rearrangement joins TRBV7-3 to TRBJ2-5, with TRBD2 matching over 15 bases. V lost 5 bases, J lost 5 bases, and 3 bases stayed unmatched. The CDR3 totals 15 residues. Per germline, CDR1 SGHTA and CDR2 FQGTGA. Full variable domain (outside the CDR3, taken from reference TRBV7-3 and TRBJ2-5): GAGVSQTPSNKVTEKGKYVELRCDPISGHTALYWYRQSLGQGPEFLIYFQGTGAADDSGLPNDRFFAVRPEGSVSTLKIQRTERGDSAVYLCASSPGTSGRETQYFGPGTRLLVL.